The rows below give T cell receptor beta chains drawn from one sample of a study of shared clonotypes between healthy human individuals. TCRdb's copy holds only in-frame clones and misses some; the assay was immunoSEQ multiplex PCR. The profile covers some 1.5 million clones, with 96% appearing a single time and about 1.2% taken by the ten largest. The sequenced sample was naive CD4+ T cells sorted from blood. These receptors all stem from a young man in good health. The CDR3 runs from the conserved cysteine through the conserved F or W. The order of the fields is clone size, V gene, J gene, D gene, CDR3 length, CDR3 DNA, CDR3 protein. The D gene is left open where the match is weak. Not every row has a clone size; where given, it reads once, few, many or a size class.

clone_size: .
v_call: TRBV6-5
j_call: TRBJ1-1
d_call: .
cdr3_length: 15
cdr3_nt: TGTGCCAGCAGTCCTACCGGCAGGCTGAACACTGAAGCTTTCTTT
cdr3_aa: CASSPTGRLNTEAFF

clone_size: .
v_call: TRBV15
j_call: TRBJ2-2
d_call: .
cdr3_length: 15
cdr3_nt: TGTGCCACCAGCGCCCAAGGGCGGTTCACCGGGGAGCTGTTTTTT
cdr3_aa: CATSAQGRFTGELFF

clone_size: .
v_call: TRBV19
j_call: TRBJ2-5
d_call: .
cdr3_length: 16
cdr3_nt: TGTGCCAGTAGTTCCCGAGGTGGCCTCCCCCGAGAGACCCAGTACTTC
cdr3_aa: CASSSRGGLPRETQYF

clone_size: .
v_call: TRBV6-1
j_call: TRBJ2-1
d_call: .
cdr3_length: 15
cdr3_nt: TGTGCCAGCAGACCCTCGGGAAGCTCCTACAATGAGCAGTTCTTC
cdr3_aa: CASRPSGSSYNEQFF

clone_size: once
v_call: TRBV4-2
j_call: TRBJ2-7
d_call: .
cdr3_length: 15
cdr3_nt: TGTGCCAGCAGCCAAGATGATACAGACTCCTACGAGCAGTACTTC
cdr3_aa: CASSQDDTDSYEQYF

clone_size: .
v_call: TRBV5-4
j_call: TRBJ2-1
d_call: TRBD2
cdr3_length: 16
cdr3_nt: TGTGCCAGCAGCCGGTCTAGCGGGAGATCCTACAATGAGCAGTTCTTC
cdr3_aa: CASSRSSGRSYNEQFF

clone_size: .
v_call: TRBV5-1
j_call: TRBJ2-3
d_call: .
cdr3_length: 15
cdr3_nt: TGCGCCAGCAGCTTGGTCGGAGGGAACACAGATACGCAGTATTTT
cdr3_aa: CASSLVGGNTDTQYF

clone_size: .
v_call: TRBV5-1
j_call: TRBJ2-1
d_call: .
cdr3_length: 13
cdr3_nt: TGCGCCAGCAGCCCCGGGCCCAACAATGAGCAGTTCTTC
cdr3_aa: CASSPGPNNEQFF

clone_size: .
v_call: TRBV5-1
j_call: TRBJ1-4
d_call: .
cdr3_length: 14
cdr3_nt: TGCGCCAGCAGCTTGGATCCAGGGAGCGAAAAACTGTTTTTT
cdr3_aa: CASSLDPGSEKLFF

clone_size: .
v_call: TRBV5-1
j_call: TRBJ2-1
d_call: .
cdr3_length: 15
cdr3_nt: TGCGCCAGCAGCTTGTTCCAGGGCGGCTACAATGAGCAGTTCTTC
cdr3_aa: CASSLFQGGYNEQFF

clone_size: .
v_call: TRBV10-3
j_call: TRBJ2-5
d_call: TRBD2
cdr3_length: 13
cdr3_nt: TGTGCCATAGCGGGAGGGCCAAGGGAGACCCAGTACTTC
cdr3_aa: CAIAGGPRETQYF

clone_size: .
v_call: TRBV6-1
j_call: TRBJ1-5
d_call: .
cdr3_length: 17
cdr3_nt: TGTGCCAGCAGTGACGGGGGGGGGCGAGGGCAGGGTCAGCCCCAGCATTTT
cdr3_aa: CASSDGGGRGQGQPQHF

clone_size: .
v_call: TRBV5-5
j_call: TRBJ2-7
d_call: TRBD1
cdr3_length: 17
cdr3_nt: TGTGCCAGCAGCTTGGCCCAGGGGGCTTGGAAGACATACGAGCAGTACTTC
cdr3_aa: CASSLAQGAWKTYEQYF

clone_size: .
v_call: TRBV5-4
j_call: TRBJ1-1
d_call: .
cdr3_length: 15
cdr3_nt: TGTGCCAGCAGAGAGGCGGGCAGGGCGAACACTGAAGCTTTCTTT
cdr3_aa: CASREAGRANTEAFF

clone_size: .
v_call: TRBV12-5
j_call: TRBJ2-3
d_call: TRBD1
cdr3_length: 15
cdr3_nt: TGTGCTAGTGGTTTCCGACAGGGTAGCACAGATACGCAGTATTTT
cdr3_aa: CASGFRQGSTDTQYF

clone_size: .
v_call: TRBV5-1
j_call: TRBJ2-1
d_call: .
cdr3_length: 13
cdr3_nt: TGCGCCAGCAGCTTCCAGGGGTACAATGAGCAGTTCTTC
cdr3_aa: CASSFQGYNEQFF

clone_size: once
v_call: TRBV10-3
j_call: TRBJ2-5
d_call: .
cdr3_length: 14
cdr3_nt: TGTGCCATCAGTGAGGCGGGCAGCGGGGAGACCCAGTACTTC
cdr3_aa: CAISEAGSGETQYF

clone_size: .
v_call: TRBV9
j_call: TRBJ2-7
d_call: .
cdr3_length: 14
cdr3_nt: TGTGCCAGCAGCGTACATTGGAGTCCCTACGAGCAGTACTTC
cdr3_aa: CASSVHWSPYEQYF

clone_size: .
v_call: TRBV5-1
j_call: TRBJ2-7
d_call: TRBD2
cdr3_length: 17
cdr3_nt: TGCGCCAGCAGCTTGGGAATTAGCGGGAGAATAGGCCACGAGCAGTACTTC
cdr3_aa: CASSLGISGRIGHEQYF

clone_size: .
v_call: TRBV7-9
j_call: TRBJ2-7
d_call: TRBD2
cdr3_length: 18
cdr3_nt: TGTGCCAGCAGCTCGCCGGGACTAGCGGGACCCCGCCGGGCCGAGCAGTACTTC
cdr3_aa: CASSSPGLAGPRRAEQYF

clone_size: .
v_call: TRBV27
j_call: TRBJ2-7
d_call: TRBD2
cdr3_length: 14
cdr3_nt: TGTGCCAGCAGTTTATTAGGCACTAGCGTTGAGCAGTACTTC
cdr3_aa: CASSLLGTSVEQYF

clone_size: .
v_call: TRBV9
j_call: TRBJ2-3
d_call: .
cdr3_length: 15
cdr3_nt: TGTGCCAGCAGCGTAGTGGGGGACCCCTCAGATACGCAGTATTTT
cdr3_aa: CASSVVGDPSDTQYF

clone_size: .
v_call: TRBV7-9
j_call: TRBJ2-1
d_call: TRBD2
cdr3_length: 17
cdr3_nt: TGTGCCAGCAGCTTAGGAGGACTAGCGGGAACGGTGAATGAGCAGTTCTTC
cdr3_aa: CASSLGGLAGTVNEQFF

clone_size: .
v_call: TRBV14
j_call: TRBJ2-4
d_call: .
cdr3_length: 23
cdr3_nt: TGTGCCAGCAGCCAAGTTCCTCGGACAGGGGGACTAGCGCGGTCCTTAGCCAAAAACATTCAGTACTTC
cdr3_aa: CASSQVPRTGGLARSLAKNIQYF

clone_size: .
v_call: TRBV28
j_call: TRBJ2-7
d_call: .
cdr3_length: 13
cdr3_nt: TGTGCCAGCAAACCGACAGAGCCTAACGAGCAGTACTTC
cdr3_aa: CASKPTEPNEQYF

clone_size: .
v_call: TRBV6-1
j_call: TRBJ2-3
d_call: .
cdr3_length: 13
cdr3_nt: TGTGCCAGCAGTCCATCCCGGGCAGATACGCAGTATTTT
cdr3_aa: CASSPSRADTQYF

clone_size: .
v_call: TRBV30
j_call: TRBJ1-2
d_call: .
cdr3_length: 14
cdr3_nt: TGTGCCTGGAGTGGTGGAGGGAGACGCTATGGCTACACCTTC
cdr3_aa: CAWSGGGRRYGYTF

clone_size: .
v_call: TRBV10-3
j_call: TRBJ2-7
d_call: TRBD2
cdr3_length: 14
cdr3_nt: TGTGCCATCAGTGATGGCGGGAGGAATTACGAGCAGTACTTC
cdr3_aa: CAISDGGRNYEQYF

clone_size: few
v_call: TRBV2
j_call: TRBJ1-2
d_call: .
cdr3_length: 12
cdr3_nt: TGTGCCAGCAGTGACAGGGGCTATGGCTACACCTTC
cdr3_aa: CASSDRGYGYTF

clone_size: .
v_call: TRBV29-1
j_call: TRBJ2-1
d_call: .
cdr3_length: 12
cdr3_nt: TGCAGCGTTGGTTCTACCTACAATGAGCAGTTCTTC
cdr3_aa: CSVGSTYNEQFF

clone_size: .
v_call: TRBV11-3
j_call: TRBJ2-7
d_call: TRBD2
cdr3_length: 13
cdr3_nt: TGTGCCAGCAGCAGTAGCGGGACCTACGAGCAGTACTTC
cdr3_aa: CASSSSGTYEQYF

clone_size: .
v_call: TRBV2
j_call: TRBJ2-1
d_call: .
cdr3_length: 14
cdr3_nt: TGTGCCAGCAGTGATGGGGGCCTCGCCAATGAGCAGTTCTTC
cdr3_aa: CASSDGGLANEQFF

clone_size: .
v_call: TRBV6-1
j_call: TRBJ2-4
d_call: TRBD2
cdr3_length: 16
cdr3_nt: TGTGCCAGCAGTGGGGGACTAGCGGGAACCAAAAACATTCAGTACTTC
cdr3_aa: CASSGGLAGTKNIQYF

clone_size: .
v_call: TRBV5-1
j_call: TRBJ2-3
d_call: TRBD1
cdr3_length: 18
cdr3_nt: TGCGCCAGCAGACTCAATCCGGGACAGGGTGCCCGCACAGATACGCAGTATTTT
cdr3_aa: CASRLNPGQGARTDTQYF

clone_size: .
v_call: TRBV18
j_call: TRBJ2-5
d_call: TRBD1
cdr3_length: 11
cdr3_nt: TGTGCCAGCCAGGGGGTAGAGACCCAGTACTTC
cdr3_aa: CASQGVETQYF

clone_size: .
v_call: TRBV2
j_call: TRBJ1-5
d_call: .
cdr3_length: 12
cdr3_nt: TGTGCCAGCAGCCCAGGGGAACAGCCCCAGCATTTT
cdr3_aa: CASSPGEQPQHF

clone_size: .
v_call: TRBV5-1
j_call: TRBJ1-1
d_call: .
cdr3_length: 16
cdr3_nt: TGCGCCAGCAGCTCATCCTCGCGGACAGCGAACACTGAAGCTTTCTTT
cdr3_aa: CASSSSSRTANTEAFF

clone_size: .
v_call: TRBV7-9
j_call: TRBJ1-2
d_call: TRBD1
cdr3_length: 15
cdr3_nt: TGTGCCAGCAGCCGTCACAGGGGAAGTAATGAGGGCTACACCTTC
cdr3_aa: CASSRHRGSNEGYTF

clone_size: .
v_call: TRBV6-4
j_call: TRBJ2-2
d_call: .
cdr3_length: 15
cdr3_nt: TGTGCCAGCAGTGAAACTGGGCTGGTAGGCGGGGAGCTGTTTTTT
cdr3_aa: CASSETGLVGGELFF

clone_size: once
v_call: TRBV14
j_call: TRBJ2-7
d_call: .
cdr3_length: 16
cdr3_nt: TGTGCCAGCAGCCAATTCTCGAGAAAGGCCCCCTACGAGCAGTACTTC
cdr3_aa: CASSQFSRKAPYEQYF

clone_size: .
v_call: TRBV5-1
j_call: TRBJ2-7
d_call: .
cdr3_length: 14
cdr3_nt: TGCGCCAGCAGCGTCGGGACAAAGGCCTACGAGCAGTACTTC
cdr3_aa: CASSVGTKAYEQYF

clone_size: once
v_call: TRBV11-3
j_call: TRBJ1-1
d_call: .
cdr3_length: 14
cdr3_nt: TGTGCCAGCAGCTCTGACAGAGCGAACACTGAAGCTTTCTTT
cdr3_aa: CASSSDRANTEAFF

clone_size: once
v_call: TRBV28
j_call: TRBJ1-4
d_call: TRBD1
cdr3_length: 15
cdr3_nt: TGTGCCAGCCGTAGAGCGGGACAGGGGGATGAAAAACTGTTTTTT
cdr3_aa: CASRRAGQGDEKLFF

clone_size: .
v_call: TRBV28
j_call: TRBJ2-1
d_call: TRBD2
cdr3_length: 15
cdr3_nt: TGTGCCAGCAGTAACAGCGGGAGGGGTTACAATGAGCAGTTCTTC
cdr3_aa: CASSNSGRGYNEQFF

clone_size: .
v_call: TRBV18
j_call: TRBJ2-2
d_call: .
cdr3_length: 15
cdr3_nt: TGTGCCAGCTCACCCCAGACAACGAACACCGGGGAGCTGTTTTTT
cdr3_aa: CASSPQTTNTGELFF

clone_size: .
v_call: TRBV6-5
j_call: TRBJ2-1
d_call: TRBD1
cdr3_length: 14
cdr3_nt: TGTGCCAGCGGCCGGGACAGGGTTTTTGATGAGCAGTTCTTC
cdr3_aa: CASGRDRVFDEQFF

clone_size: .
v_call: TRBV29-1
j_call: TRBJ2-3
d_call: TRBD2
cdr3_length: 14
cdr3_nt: TGCAGCGTTTTTGGACTAGCGGACACAGATACGCAGTATTTT
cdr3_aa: CSVFGLADTDTQYF

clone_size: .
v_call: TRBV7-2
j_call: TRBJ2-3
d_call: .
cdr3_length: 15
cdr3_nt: TGTGCCAGCAGCGCACCTACAGGGTTCACAGATACGCAGTATTTT
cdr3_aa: CASSAPTGFTDTQYF

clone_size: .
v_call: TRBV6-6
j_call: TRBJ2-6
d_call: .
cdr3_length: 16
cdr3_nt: TGTGCCAGCAGTCGTGCAGGGGTCTCTGGGGCCAACGTCCTGACTTTC
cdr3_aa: CASSRAGVSGANVLTF

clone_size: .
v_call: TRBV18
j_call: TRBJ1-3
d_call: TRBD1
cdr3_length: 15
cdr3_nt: TGTGCCAGCTCACCGGACAGGGCGCAAGGAAACACCATATATTTT
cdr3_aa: CASSPDRAQGNTIYF

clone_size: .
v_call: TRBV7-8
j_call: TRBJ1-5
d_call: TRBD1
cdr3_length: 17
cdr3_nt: TGTGCCAGCAGCTTAATCCCTCGGACAGGGCTTAATCAGCCCCAGCATTTT
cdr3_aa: CASSLIPRTGLNQPQHF

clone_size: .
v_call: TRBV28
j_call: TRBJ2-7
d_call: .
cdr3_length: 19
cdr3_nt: TGTGCCAGCAGTCGGCGTCCAGGCGACCTTTGGTGGCCGGAATCAGGGCAGTACTTC
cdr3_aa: CASSRRPGDLWWPESGQYF

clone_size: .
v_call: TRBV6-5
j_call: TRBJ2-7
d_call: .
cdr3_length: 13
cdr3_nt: TGTGCCAGCAGTTACGGGGGGCGGTACGAGCAGTACTTC
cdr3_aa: CASSYGGRYEQYF

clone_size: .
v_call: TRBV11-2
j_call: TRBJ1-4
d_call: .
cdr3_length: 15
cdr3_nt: TGTGCCAGCAGCCACCCCCCGGTTCCCAGTGAAAAACTGTTTTTT
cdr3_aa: CASSHPPVPSEKLFF

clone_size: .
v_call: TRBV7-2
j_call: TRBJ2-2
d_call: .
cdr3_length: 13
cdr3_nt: TGTGCCAGCAGCGGTACGAGGCCCGGGGAGCTGTTTTTT
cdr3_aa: CASSGTRPGELFF

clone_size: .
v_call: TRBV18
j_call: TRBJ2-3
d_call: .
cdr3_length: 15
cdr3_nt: TGTGCCAGCTCACCAGGGAATCTTAGTACAGATACGCAGTATTTT
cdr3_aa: CASSPGNLSTDTQYF

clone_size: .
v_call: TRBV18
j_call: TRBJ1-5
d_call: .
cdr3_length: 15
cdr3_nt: TGTGCCAGCTCACCAAAGGGAGGGGGACATCAGCCCCAGCATTTT
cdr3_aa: CASSPKGGGHQPQHF

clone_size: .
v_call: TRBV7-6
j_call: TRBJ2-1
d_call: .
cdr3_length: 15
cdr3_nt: TGTGCCAGCAGCTTTGGACAGACCCCCCACAATGAGCAGTTCTTC
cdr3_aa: CASSFGQTPHNEQFF

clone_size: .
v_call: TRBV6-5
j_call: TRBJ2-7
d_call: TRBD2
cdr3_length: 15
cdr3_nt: TGTGCCAGCAGTTTGGTGGCTAGCGGGAATTACGAGCAGTACTTC
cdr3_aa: CASSLVASGNYEQYF

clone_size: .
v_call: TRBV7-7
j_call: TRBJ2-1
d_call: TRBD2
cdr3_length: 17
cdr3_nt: TGTGCTAGCAGCTTAGGACCGACCGGGACTATCTACAATGAGCAGTTCTTC
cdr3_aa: CASSLGPTGTIYNEQFF